What follows are 5 T cell receptor beta chains derived from one specimen sequenced in a study of T cells in Graves' hyperthyroidism and ophthalmopathy. Amplification of TCR beta CDR3 regions used RNA as the template. When the TCR CDR3 underwent first-round RT-PCR, the HTBI primer set was used. TCRdb independently ran MiXCR on the multiplex PCR reads; one entry per CDR3 protein. The sample gives some 530,000 distinct CDR3 sequences, 20% to 25% of which show up once; approximately 49% is in the top ten. The sequenced sample was blood. Receptors were obtained from an older woman with Graves' ophthalmopathy.

The V call is TRBV6-1, the J call TRBJ2-7; 8 bases align to TRBD1. The V and J ends lost 5 bases and 9 bases, in that order; junction bases with no gene match: 15. This CDR3 is built from 15 residues. Germline values: CDR1 MNHNS, CDR2 SASEGT. The CDR3 loop reads CASSSRDRGSSAQYF. The CDR3 nucleotides are TGTGCCAGCAGTTCGAGAGACAGGGGCTCTTCGGCGCAGTACTTC.

The chain is built from TRBV4-3 and TRBJ2-2; D uncertain. Trimming stripped 4 bases from V and 0 bases from J, with 12 bases between. This CDR3 is 16 amino acids long. The germline V gene encodes CDR1 LGHNA and CDR2 YSLEER. CDR3 in amino acids: CASSPLGSANTGELFF. CDR3 DNA: TGCGCCAGCAGCCCTCTAGGTTCAGCGAACACCGGGGAGCTGTTTTTT.

This clonotype was counted between two and nine times. This chain connects TRBV29-1 to TRBJ2-3, with D possibly called TRBD1 or TRBD2 (5 bases each). This CDR3 has 11 amino acids. Looked up from germline, CDR1 is SQVTM and CDR2 is ANQGSEA. With 6 bases removed from V and 5 bases from J, the gap between germline ends came to 9 bases. Written as DNA, the CDR3 is TGCAGCGTGGGGGAACAAGATACGCAGTATTTT. Translating it yields CSVGEQDTQYF.

This chain connects TRBV6-1 to TRBJ2-7; 7 bases are a match to TRBD1. Germline-derived CDR1 and CDR2 are MNHNS and SASEGT. V lost 1 base to trimming and J lost 2 bases; unmatched junction nucleotides: 5. This CDR3 has 15 amino acids. The CDR3 reads CASSEEGAGAYEQYF. The CDR3 DNA sequence: TGTGCCAGCAGTGAAGAGGGGGCAGGAGCCTACGAGCAGTACTTC.

The chain has TRBV28 and TRBJ1-2, with a tentative D call TRBD1 (6 bases). The CDR3 contains 15 residues. Germline V CDR1 and CDR2: MDHEN, SYDVKM. Trimming shortened V by 5 bases and J by 4 bases, and 17 bases separated the two germline ends. CDR3 coding DNA: TGTGCCAGCAGTGACAGGCGGACGAACCCCTATGGCTACACCTTC. Its translation: CASSDRRTNPYGYTF.